Listed below are T cell receptor beta chains from one sample, sequenced in a study of T cells in Graves' hyperthyroidism and ophthalmopathy. MiXCR, run by TCRdb on the multiplex PCR reads, gives a single entry per CDR3 protein. The table has 380,000 or so distinct CDR3 sequences, over 15% seen once. The sample consisted of blood. The receptors stem from a woman between 18 and 29 years old with Graves' hyperthyroidism. The conserved cysteine and the conserved F or W are not part of the CDR3 here.

TRBJ2-3 TRBV27 12 ASSQGGATDTQY
TRBJ2-7 TRBV13 12 ASMRDQSPYEQY
TRBJ1-1 TRBV13 13 ASSSRDRKNTEAF
TRBJ1-1 TRBV10-1 11 ASQAGWNTEAF
TRBJ2-2 TRBV30 15 AWEPGQGVSNTGELF
TRBJ1-1 TRBV28 12 ASSLGILNTDAF
TRBJ1-5 TRBV28 12 ASSPPGGRQPQH
TRBJ2-7 TRBV6-5 11 ASSYFPDYDQY
TRBJ2-5 TRBV20-1 11 SSPGRYQETQY
TRBJ1-5 TRBV12-3/TRBV12-4 13 ASSLYGASNQPQH
TRBJ2-7 TRBV27 14 ASHKGGGQGPVEQY